This TCR beta chain was observed in a study of cytomegalovirus exposure and HLA in healthy donors. The CDR3 length is 13 residues. From germline, CDR1 is MNHNS and CDR2 SASEGT. V shed 8 bases and J 3 bases; nucleotides not matched to a gene: 2. The PCR was carried out with 60 Vbeta primers and 13 Jbeta primers. Sequenced by immunoSEQ multiplex PCR; TCRdb stores in-frame clones only, minus some. This table has more than 150,000 clones, around 80% appearing once. The sequencing input was PBMCs. The TCR sequence derives from a girl aged 10-17 years in good health and CMV-seropositive. This chain joins TRBV6-1 and TRBJ2-1, with TRBD1 matching 9 bases. For the CDR3, the DNA is TGTGCCAGCCGGACAGGGGTCTACAATGAGCAGTTCTTC. Amino acid sequence: CASRTGVYNEQFF.